This TCR beta chain was sequenced during a study of cytomegalovirus exposure and HLA in healthy donors (dated by TCRdb to 2017 to 2019). Regarding the research as a whole: An earlier analysis of approximately 590 of the donors reported about 290 Gb of sequence data and 117 million unique TCR beta sequences from 150 million to 200 million T cells. A later genetic analysis used genome-wide SNP genotypes for about 60% of the 666 donors, treating that subset as a discovery cohort. An earlier analysis of several hundred of the donors applied high-throughput TCR beta sequencing to assess whether each TCR beta V gene segment acted as functional or pseudogenic. Rather than drawing on any new phenotypic data, the later analysis identified candidate immune exposures from TCR beta sequences and the way those sequences occurred across donors. Class I and class II HLA loci were covered by the typing at four-digit resolution. The study used immunosequencing to profile the T cell repertoires of about 670 subjects and linked those repertoires to cytomegalovirus serostatus. To study patterns of TCR occurrence, a later analysis re-analyzed previously published TCR beta repertoires from 650 to 750 donors and added high-resolution HLA genotyping. Several DR-DQ haplotypes were handled as single units for association and clustering because linkage in the cohort was strong. The aim of the study was to test whether cataloging public T cell receptors could identify signatures of past pathogen exposure. The study combined high-throughput TCR immunosequencing, statistical association of individual TCRs with disease status, and machine learning to predict cytomegalovirus infection status. On average, around 200,000 unique TCR beta nucleotide sequences were sequenced per donor among 398 genotyped donors of the cohort, with roughly 18% of those sequences being non-productive. All discovery cohort repertoires had been generated using a single sequencing platform. An early release covering roughly 640 HLA-typed donors comprised about 320 gigabases of sequencing data and 85 million or so unique TCR sequences. Among the approximately 400 genotyped donors, approximately 77% belonged to the genetic ancestry cluster associated with self-reported Caucasian donors. A separate validation cohort of 100 to 150 different subjects was used in addition to the approximately 670-subject first cohort. Typing coverage differed by locus: A, B, C, DRB1 and DQB1 were typed in roughly 620-630 donors, DQA1 in 500 to 550, DPA1 in 606, and DPB1 in approximately 450. Donor age, sex, ethnicity and CMV serostatus were collected together with the repertoire data. The paper as a whole reports these results and caveats: In a later genetic analysis, a missense DCLRE1C variant was associated with V-gene and J-gene trimming of TCR beta chains, and the association was replicated in an independent cohort. The authors suggested that the approach could potentially be generalized to other disease states and immunological phenotypes. A further reported finding was that TCR beta sequences accurately predicted the HLA-A and HLA-B alleles for most subjects in the first cohort. CMV serostatus was the only immune exposure information available for the cohort. In this cohort, only TCR beta chains were sequenced, and detectable features were limited by the absence of alpha or paired-chain data. A few of the identified cytomegalovirus-associated TCR beta chains were confirmed in vitro to be specific for cytomegalovirus antigens. In an earlier analysis of around 500 of the donors, most TCR beta V segments appeared in productive rearrangements about 90% or about 30% of the time, broadly matching IMGT annotations. Because HLA typing was unavailable for some donors at each locus, only the typed subset was used in association tests. While some public TCRs were present in many individuals, most TCR sequences turned up only very rarely across donors. In a later analysis, most CMV-associated TCR beta chains were found to appear HLA-restricted, with HLA associations seemingly driven largely by CMV exposure. The 87-base-pair reads could not distinguish some IMGT-functional V segments, including TRBV6-2 and TRBV6-3, so those segments were excluded. In the study, 150 to 200 TCR beta chains were listed as associated with cytomegalovirus. At a false discovery rate of 0.05, a later analysis linked 15,000 to 20,000 TCR beta sequences to specific HLA alleles. Correlated functional status among segregating V segments might reflect linkage disequilibrium, but an unknown experimental factor could not be ruled out. According to a later analysis, TCR association rates differed among HLA loci, with DRB1 alleles showing the most associated TCRs and HLA-C alleles showing the fewest. Several of the top co-occurrence clusters appeared to be linked to parvovirus B19, influenza, CMV and Epstein-Barr virus, according to a later analysis. Sequencing depth was assumed to be roughly uniform across donors in the presence/absence analyses, though that assumption may not hold. In a later genetic analysis, fewer N-insertions in productive TCRs were reported among donors in an Asian-associated ancestry cluster than the 666-donor mean. Because counts were too low, some 17 rarely observed V segments, including chromosome 9 orphons, were excluded from the earlier analysis of 587 of the donors. A cluster of highly shared sequence variants was judged likely to represent a technical artifact of the sequencing pipeline. Assigning TCR associations to individual alleles was difficult when HLA alleles, especially DR and DQ, strongly co-occurred. In a later analysis, HLA-associated TCR beta chains were found to be more clonally expanded and to have lower generation probabilities than equally common non-associated chains. In both the original and validation cohorts, the classifier was reported to diagnose cytomegalovirus status with high specificity and sensitivity.

From the cysteine through the phenylalanine, the CDR3 covers 16 amino acids. Of all the DNA, just the CDR3 is kept, 48 bases in frame from base 1. The germline V and J ends show losses of 2 bases and 2 bases respectively, and no gene match explains 7 bases of the junction. The germline V gene (reference sequence) specifies SGHNT as CDR1 and YYREEE as CDR2. This clone was seen only a few times. What antigen it recognizes has not been identified. No quality values exist for individual bases; no much larger clone is one base distant. The method was the immunoSEQ multiplex PCR assay. For the multiplex PCR, a mixture combining 60 forward primers for TCR Vbeta segments and 13 reverse primers for TCR Jbeta segments was used. A multiplex PCR assay on genomic DNA amplified the CDR3 region of rearranged TCR beta genes. The Illumina HiSeq System was used to sequence the amplified TCR beta libraries as 87-base-pair reads. Concerning the study's data processing: A later analysis tallied roughly 76 million unique TCR beta chains across the roughly 610 repertoires, and 10 million to 11 million of those chains were shared by two or more donors. Raw reads were error-corrected and collapsed into unique sequences by a nearest-neighbor algorithm in which closely related sequences were merged to remove PCR and sequencing errors. To assign V, D and J gene segments, CDR3 sequences were aligned to IMGT reference sequences. Each retained sequence needed at least a six-nucleotide match to both a V gene segment and a J gene segment. Rearrangements were called productive when the CDR3 lacked stop codons and stayed in frame with V and J; all others were non-productive. CDR3 was defined according to IMGT convention as the region running from the second conserved V-encoded cysteine to the conserved J-encoded phenylalanine. The earlier analysis of 587 of the donors excluded sequences that lacked an unambiguous match to a single V gene segment. An earlier analysis of 550 to 650 of the donors classified V segments as functional when productive rearrangements were above 56.7% and as segregating when the standard deviation between donors was above 5%. To diagnose cytomegalovirus status from the catalog of TCR beta chain sequences, a statistical classification framework was built. A later analysis assigned V and J genes by comparing TCR nucleotide sequences with IMGT/GENE-DB human TR gene sequences. A later analysis assigned CDR3 sequences and most-parsimonious VDJ recombination scenarios with the TCRdist pipeline. A later analysis defined each TCR beta chain by its CDR3 amino acid sequence plus V-gene family, and excluded reads lacking a unique V-gene family. As a way to deal with suspected cross-contamination and a sequencing artifact, a later analysis dropped roughly 620 nucleotide sequences that were highly shared and had low generation probability. A later analysis calculated a clonal expansion index for each public chain from normalized within-repertoire ranks of inferred template counts. Generation probabilities in a later analysis came from a VDJ recombination model fitted to out-of-frame rearrangements, and those results were checked against IGoR. In a later analysis, hypergeometric tests were used to score TCR-TCR, TCR-HLA and TCR-CMV co-occurrence, with a repertoire-size bias correction applied to TCR pairs. In a later analysis, false discovery rates were estimated by permuting HLA or CMV assignments 20 times. In a later analysis, co-occurring TCRs were grouped with DBSCAN, and TCRdist sequence similarity was added when clustering was performed within HLA-allele-positive subsets. Repertoires with fewer than 30,000 or more than 120,000 public chains, plus five repertoires with anomalous nucleotide sharing, were excluded from co-occurrence clustering. The clones in this table, taken by TCRdb from immuneACCESS, are in-frame only. Not every clone is retained; where verified, under half of the shortfall comes from an unresolved V gene, and the cause of the rest is unknown. The V and J calls and the clone size are those of that table, but D and trimming were determined from the DNA. The sample table shows some 190,000 clones, and roughly a tenth are seen once. Of the sample, over 1% is held by the ten largest clones.

The cohort consisted of hundreds of healthy bone marrow donors. At the time of sampling, every cohort member was nominally healthy, though immune exposures that went unrecorded were likely present. The donor was CMV seropositive and was included in the group of 289 seropositive cohort members. Every donor gave a peripheral blood sample, and the peripheral blood mononuclear cells from that sample were used for TCR beta sequencing. Genomic DNA was extracted from the blood cell samples with the Qiagen DNeasy Blood Extraction Kit. This chain is built from TRBV5-4 and TRBJ2-3; TRBD1 lines up with 8 middle nucleotides. The material sequenced was PBMCs. The TCR was taken from a woman in her thirties in good health and CMV-seropositive. The CDR3 amino acid sequence is: CASSFYRDRPTDTQYF. In nucleotides, the sequence is TGTGCCAGCAGCTTCTACCGGGACAGGCCCACAGATACGCAGTATTTT.